This T cell receptor beta chain was documented in a study of blood T cell repertoires in COVID-19. Study at large: In each case, the material was cDNA or gDNA derived from T cells, B-cell-depleted T cells, or PBMCs.

This clone was seen more than once but under ten times. TCRdb's table, derived via immunoSEQ multiplex PCR, lists solely in-frame clones and lacks some. Of fewer than 250,000 clones listed, around 83% were seen once; the top ten hold about 0.93%. The CDR3 has 14 residues. Germline V gene data show CDR1 as LGHNA and CDR2 as YNFKEQ. Trimming pared 2 bases from V and 7 bases from J, leaving 14 bases between. Material: peripheral blood. J is TRBJ1-1 and V is TRBV4-2; no definite D call. This TCR came from a man aged 40-55 years with acute or convalescent COVID-19. The CDR3 bases are TGTGCCAGCAGCCAATTTAGAACAGCCCTTGAAGCTTTCTTT. This sequence encodes CASSQFRTALEAFF.